This TCR beta chain was found in a study of shared clonotypes between healthy human individuals. Overall study context: A couple of female and a few male donors aged 18 to 49 were enrolled.

Original handling: Junction-only immunoSEQ data arrived without quality scores, meaning filtering differed. Repertoires were generated with immunoSEQ multiplex PCR, while TCRdb's copy carries only in-frame clones and drops some. That table is the source of V, J and clone size, and D and trimming were worked out from the DNA. The top ten hold over 10% of the sample, which has about 480,000 clones, approximately 79% seen once. Trimming took off 6 bases at V and 7 bases at J, with 18 bases between the two ends. This CDR3 contains 15 residues. Germline CDR1 reads MRHNA; CDR2 reads SNTAGT. Donors comprised healthy HIV-negative adults lacking recent acute infections or vaccinations.

This chain links TRBV6-4 with TRBJ2-2, with a possible D match to TRBD2 (5 bases). The receptor comes from a woman aged 40 to 49 in good health. Some clones in this sample may be carry-over from other donors' samples. Sequenced input: PBMCs. CDR3 nucleotide sequence: TGTGCCAGCAGCCGGACGGACTTGACCGGCGGGGAGCTGTTTTTT. Amino acids: CASSRTDLTGGELFF.